The 28 T cell receptor beta chains presented below share a single source sample, sequenced in a study of response to subunit inactivated influenza vaccine. TCRdb fed the RT-PCR reads into MiXCR, producing one record per CDR3 protein. This sample has 610,000 or so distinct CDR3 sequences, with 14% found just once. Here the sequenced sample was PBMCs from blood, taken about 11 days after vaccination. The receptors come from a man in his fifties or sixties who received an inactivated influenza vaccine.

The sample holds a few counts of this clonotype. The V call is TRBV20-1, the J call TRBJ2-7; TRBD2 matches 8 bases. The CDR3 length is 11 residues. V dropped 6 bases and J dropped 5; count of bases not matched to a gene: 3. CDR1 and CDR2 (germline): DFQATT, SNEGSKA (reference sequence). The CDR3 DNA reads as TGCAGTGCGCCGGGAGGGGACGAGCAGTACTTC. This translates into CSAPGGDEQYF.

This clonotype was counted only a few times. J is TRBJ2-3 and V is TRBV20-1; 9 bases map to TRBD2. The ends lost 6 bases at V and 4 bases at J; junction bases unmatched: 14. The CDR3 has 16 amino acids. Germline V lookup: CDR1 DFQATT, CDR2 SNEGSKA (reference sequence). CDR3 region: CSAPSRRTSVADTQYF. For the CDR3, the DNA is TGCAGTGCCCCAAGTCGTCGGACTAGCGTTGCAGATACGCAGTATTTT.

The chain carries TRBV7-8 and TRBJ1-1, with D unclear. Germline loops: CDR1 SGHVS, CDR2 FQNEAQ. The CDR3 contains 14 residues. V was cut by 1 base and J by 11 bases, with 17 bases left in between. The CDR3 coding sequence is TGTGCCAGCAGCTTAGAATCTGTGTTACTTCGCGCTTTCTTT. This codes for CASSLESVLLRAFF.

The chain is built from TRBV6-2 or TRBV6-3 and TRBJ1-2; TRBD1 matches 8 bases. This CDR3 is built from 13 residues. Germline values: CDR1 MNHEY, CDR2 SVGEGT. Germline trimming cut 7 bases from V and 4 bases from J; bases unmatched to any gene: 5. CDR3 amino acids: CASNSGGAYGYTF. Written as DNA, the CDR3 is TGTGCCAGCAATTCAGGGGGCGCCTATGGCTACACCTTC.

This clonotype appeared a few times. J is TRBJ1-4 and V is TRBV12-3 or TRBV12-4; D may be TRBD1 (6 bases). The germline V and J ends were trimmed by 9 bases and 5 bases, with 19 bases remaining between them. The CDR3 length is 15 residues. The CDR3 nucleotides read TGTGCCAGTTCGCGGATACAGGGCCAAAATGAAAAACTGTTTTTT. This translates into CASSRIQGQNEKLFF.

V is TRBV5-1 and J is TRBJ2-3; TRBD2 agrees at 12 bases. V shed 3 bases and J 0 bases; nucleotides not matched to a gene: 11. The CDR3 contains 19 residues. Germline V CDR1 and CDR2: SGHRS, YFSETQ. CDR3 sequence (DNA): TGCGCCAGCAGCTCCCGACTAGCGGGGGCCCCCCTTAGCACAGATACGCAGTATTTT. Protein sequence: CASSSRLAGAPLSTDTQYF.

This clonotype has just a few counts. The rearrangement links TRBV14 to TRBJ1-1; D is undetermined. CDR1 and CDR2 from the germline V gene are SGHDN and FVKESK. The CDR3 has 13 residues. The ends were cut back, 1 base at V and 3 bases at J, with 6 bases in the middle. The CDR3 here is CASSQVRYTEAFF. The CDR3 nucleotides read TGTGCCAGCAGCCAAGTACGATACACTGAAGCTTTCTTT. The full variable domain, rest sourced from reference TRBV14 and TRBJ1-1, is EAGVTQFPSHSVIEKGQTVTLRCDPISGHDNLYWYRRVMGKEIKFLLHFVKESKQDESGMPNNRFLAERTGGTYSTLKVQPAELEDSGVYFCASSQVRYTEAFFGQGTRLTVV.

V gene TRBV27 combines with J gene TRBJ2-1; 13 bases align to TRBD2. This CDR3 comprises 17 residues. Germline V gene sequence: CDR1 MNHEY, CDR2 SMNVEV (reference sequence). The V segment lost 2 bases and the J segment 7 bases; nucleotides outside the gene matches: 8. CDR3 in DNA: TGTGCCAGCAGTTTAAGAGGACTAGCGGGAGTAGGTAATGAGCAGTTCTTC. This encodes CASSLRGLAGVGNEQFF.

This chain connects TRBV24-1 to TRBJ2-1; D gene uncertain. V lost 3 bases to trimming and J lost 7 bases, with 15 bases between them. The CDR3 runs to 15 residues. Germline assignment: CDR1 KGHDR and CDR2 SFDVKD. The DNA for the CDR3 is TGTGCCACCAGTGATGAGTTCAATGAGAATAATGAGCAGTTCTTC. This gives the protein CATSDEFNENNEQFF.

The chain couples TRBV7-2 to TRBJ2-3; D possibly matches TRBD1 or TRBD2 (5 bases each). Trimming removed 1 base from V and 0 bases from J, with 8 bases in between. This CDR3 spans 15 amino acids. The germline CDR1 and CDR2 sequences are SGHTA and FQGNSA. The CDR3 region is CASSLVEGSTDTQYF. The CDR3 bases are TGTGCCAGCAGCTTAGTTGAGGGGAGCACAGATACGCAGTATTTT.

There are many counts of this clonotype. V and J are TRBV12-3 or TRBV12-4 and TRBJ1-5, with a possible D match to TRBD1 (5 bases). V lost 6 bases and J 5 bases, leaving 8 bases between the germline ends. CDR3 length: 12 amino acids. The CDR3 DNA sequence: TGTGCCAGCAGGATAGGGGATCAGCCCCAGCATTTT. Amino acid sequence: CASRIGDQPQHF.

This clonotype appeared a few times. CDR3 in amino acids: CASSFGGFQETQYF. Written as DNA, the CDR3 is TGTGCCAGCAGTTTCGGGGGATTCCAAGAGACCCAGTACTTC. The chain is built from TRBV27 and TRBJ2-5, with D perhaps matching TRBD2 (6 bases). V was clipped by 3 bases and J by 1 base, with 9 bases between them. Per germline, CDR1 MNHEY and CDR2 SMNVEV (reference sequence). This CDR3 comprises 14 residues.

This clonotype was counted a few times. The chain couples TRBV10-3 to TRBJ1-4, with D uncertain. Germline CDR1 is ENHRY and CDR2 is SYGVKD. With 4 bases removed from V and 0 bases from J, the gap between germline ends came to 6 bases. This CDR3 has 14 residues. The CDR3 DNA is TGTGCCATCAGTGGGACCGCAACTAATGAAAAACTGTTTTTT. Translated: CAISGTATNEKLFF.

This clonotype showed up many times. The rearrangement uses TRBV27 and TRBJ2-3; D gene uncertain. This CDR3 region has 13 residues. V was trimmed by 5 bases and J by 4 bases, leaving 10 bases between them. Germline assignment: CDR1 MNHEY and CDR2 SMNVEV (reference sequence). CDR3 coding DNA: TGTGCCAGCAGTAGTTCGCTGGCAGATACGCAGTATTTT. Its protein is CASSSSLADTQYF.

This clonotype was recorded many times. The CDR3 here is CASSSTTREETQYF. The CDR3, as DNA: TGTGCCAGCAGCTCGACTACGCGAGAAGAGACCCAGTACTTC. J is TRBJ2-5 and V is TRBV5-5; D is possibly TRBD2 (5 bases). From germline, CDR1 is SGHKS and CDR2 YYEKEE (reference sequence). This CDR3 has 14 residues. The V end lost 3 bases, the J end lost 3 bases, and 12 bases lay between the germline ends.

This clonotype came up a few times. The genes are TRBV9 and TRBJ2-2; a weak D match, TRBD2 (5 bases). V was pared by 1 base and J by 0 bases, with 19 bases between. There are 19 residues in the CDR3. Germline lookup yields CDR1 SGDLS and CDR2 YYNGEE. The CDR3 DNA follows: TGTGCCAGCAGCGTATCGTTCGTTAATTCCGGGGCGAACACCGGGGAGCTGTTTTTT. Translated, it gives CASSVSFVNSGANTGELFF.

This clonotype was seen at least ten times. Here the CDR3 reads CASSQVAGTEAFF. DNA of the CDR3: TGTGCCAGCAGCCAAGTGGCGGGCACTGAAGCTTTCTTT. The chain joins TRBV3-1 to TRBJ1-1; D uncertain. The V and J ends lost 1 base and 4 bases respectively, with 7 bases between them. Germline CDR1 LGHDT, CDR2 YNNKEL (reference sequence). The CDR3 runs 13 residues.

The genes are TRBV6-5 and TRBJ2-2; TRBD2 aligns across 10 bases. V trimming: 2 bases; J trimming: 7 bases; junction bases outside the gene matches: 7. This CDR3 is 16 amino acids long. Germline CDR1 reads MNHEY; CDR2 reads SVGAGI. DNA for the CDR3: TGTGCCAGCAGTTACGAACCTAGCGGGAGCTACGGGGAGCTGTTTTTT. The encoded protein is CASSYEPSGSYGELFF.

This clonotype came up a few times. The chain uses TRBV20-1 and TRBJ1-6; perhaps TRBD1 as D (5 bases). The length of the CDR3 is 17 residues. V lost 4 bases and J lost 0, with 16 bases in between. Germline CDR1 is DFQATT and CDR2 is SNEGSKA (reference sequence). The CDR3 nucleotides are TGCAGTGCTATGGATCAGGGCAAGAGCTCCTATAATTCACCCCTCCACTTT. Its translation is CSAMDQGKSSYNSPLHF.

This clonotype was detected ten times or more. This rearrangement joins TRBV3-1 to TRBJ2-1, with 8 bases identical to TRBD1. Germline V gene lookup returns CDR1 LGHDT and CDR2 YNNKEL (reference sequence). The V segment lost 1 base and the J segment 3 bases; nucleotides outside the gene matches: 11. The CDR3 consists of 18 residues. The CDR3 loop is CASSQVLDRVMVYNEQFF. For the CDR3, the DNA is TGTGCCAGCAGCCAAGTATTGGACAGGGTGATGGTCTACAATGAGCAGTTCTTC.

This clonotype was observed at least ten times. This chain's CDR3 is CASSIRHSSFWNEQFF. CDR3 in DNA: TGTGCCAGCAGCATAAGACACAGTAGCTTTTGGAATGAGCAGTTCTTC. J is TRBJ2-1 and V is TRBV12-3 or TRBV12-4; no clear D gene. Trimming removed 6 bases from V and 7 bases from J, with 22 bases in between. CDR3 length: 16 amino acids.

This clonotype was detected only a few times. The J gene is TRBJ2-5, the V gene TRBV28; weak D call: TRBD2 (6 bases). The CDR3 is made up of 13 amino acids. The V and J ends lost 8 bases and 5 bases respectively, with 15 bases between them. Germline values: CDR1 MDHEN, CDR2 SYDVKM. CDR3 sequence reads: CASSVGAGETQYF. CDR3 coding DNA: TGTGCCAGCTCGGTGGGCGCGGGGGAGACCCAGTACTTC.

A few counts support this clonotype. The rearrangement joins TRBV29-1 to TRBJ2-7; D is possibly TRBD1 (6 bases). The ends were cut back, 7 bases at V and 10 bases at J, with 20 bases in the middle. Germline V lookup: CDR1 SQVTM, CDR2 ANQGSEA. The CDR3 spans 12 residues. The DNA of the CDR3 is TGCAGCGCCCTAAATGACAGGAAACATCAGTACTTC. Amino acids: CSALNDRKHQYF.

This clonotype was counted a single time. The V and J genes are TRBV5-1 and TRBJ1-4; TRBD1 matches 7 bases. In germline, CDR1 is SGHRS, CDR2 YFSETQ. The CDR3 sequence is 15 residues long. V lost 4 bases, J lost 5 bases, and 8 bases stayed unmatched. CDR3 DNA sequence: TGCGCCAGCAGCGGAAGGACAGGCGAGAATGAAAAACTGTTTTTT. Amino acids: CASSGRTGENEKLFF. The whole variable domain, remainder taken from reference TRBV5-1 and TRBJ1-4, is KAGVTQTPRYLIKTRGQQVTLSCSPISGHRSVSWYQQTPGQGLQFLFEYFSETQRNKGNFPGRFSGRQFSNSRSEMNVSTLELGDSALYLCASSGRTGENEKLFFGSGTQLSVL.

The chain uses TRBV7-8 and TRBJ2-1, with D tentatively TRBD1 (5 bases). The CDR3 extends over 16 amino acids. Trimming cost V 2 bases and J 5 bases, with 16 bases left between them. CDR1 is SGHVS and CDR2 is FQNEAQ in the germline V gene. The CDR3 DNA is TGTGCCAGCAGCTTACTAGTCAGGGTGGTCAACAATGAGCAGTTCTTC. It is translated as CASSLLVRVVNNEQFF.

The chain recombines TRBV27 with TRBJ2-2; 11 positions agree with TRBD2. CDR3 length equals 16 residues. Germline V gene sequence: CDR1 MNHEY, CDR2 SMNVEV (reference sequence). J was trimmed by 5 bases and V by 7 bases; bases with no gene match: 9. The CDR3 nucleotides are TGTGCCAGCACTATGATGTTAGCGGGAGGGACCGGGGAGCTGTTTTTT. Translating it yields CASTMMLAGGTGELFF.

This chain uses TRBV7-2 with TRBJ2-1, with D tentatively TRBD2 (5 bases). Trimming took off 2 bases at V and 3 bases at J, with 8 bases between the two ends. Germline CDR1 is SGHTA and CDR2 is FQGNSA. There are 14 residues in the CDR3. The CDR3 nucleotides are TGTGCCAGCAGCTTACGACTAAACTACAATGAGCAGTTCTTC. Translation: CASSLRLNYNEQFF.

V usage is TRBV24-1 and J usage is TRBJ2-2; D gene uncertain. Germline V lookup: CDR1 KGHDR, CDR2 SFDVKD. Between the trimmed V and J ends, which lost 5 bases and 4 bases, there was a span of 4 bases. This CDR3 region has 12 residues. In nucleotides, the CDR3 is TGTGCCACCAGTGCCCTCACCGGGGAGCTGTTTTTT. This sequence encodes CATSALTGELFF.